What follows are 6 T cell receptor beta chains derived from one specimen sequenced in a study of OX40 agonist ivuxolimab in advanced cancers. TCRdb's copy holds only in-frame clones and misses some; the assay was immunoSEQ multiplex PCR. The data contain about 69,000 clones, over 60% of them singletons. The sequenced sample was CD4+ or CD8+ T cells sorted from blood, obtained in a trial of the OX40 agonist ivuxolimab. All receptors derive from an adult with an advanced solid tumor such as melanoma, head and neck, liver or kidney cancer.

The chain uses TRBV28 and TRBJ2-7, with unresolved D. V was trimmed by 3 bases and J by 6 bases, leaving 6 bases between them. The CDR3 runs 11 residues. Germline lookup yields CDR1 MDHEN and CDR2 SYDVKM. The CDR3 DNA follows: TGTGCCAGCAGTTTGGGCCTCGAGCAGTACTTC. Translating gives CASSLGLEQYF.

The J gene is TRBJ2-7, the V gene TRBV18; 9 bases align to TRBD2. Germline loops: CDR1 KGHSH, CDR2 LQKENI. V lost 0 bases to trimming and J lost 6 bases; unmatched junction nucleotides: 6. The CDR3 sequence is 15 residues long. CDR3 coding DNA: TGTGCCAGCTCACCACCGGTAGCGGGAGCGAGCGAGCAGTACTTC. It specifies CASSPPVAGASEQYF. The whole variable domain, remainder taken from reference TRBV18 and TRBJ2-7, is NAGVMQNPRHLVRRRGQEARLRCSPMKGHSHVYWYRQLPEEGLKFMVYLQKENIIDESGMPKERFSAEFPKEGPSILRIQQVVRGDSAAYFCASSPPVAGASEQYFGPGTRLTVT.

This clone has a single count. The chain is built from TRBV29-1 and TRBJ1-1, with D perhaps matching TRBD1 (5 bases). The V end lost 1 base, the J end lost 4 bases, and 10 bases lay between the germline ends. The CDR3 is 13 amino acids. CDR1 is SQVTM and CDR2 is ANQGSEA in the germline V gene. Written as DNA, the CDR3 is TGCAGCGTTGAAGTCGGGCAGGGCACTGAAGCTTTCTTT. Translation: CSVEVGQGTEAFF. The full variable domain, its missing parts supplied by reference TRBV29-1 and TRBJ1-1, is SAVISQKPSRDICQRGTSLTIQCQVDSQVTMMFWYRQQPGQSLTLIATANQGSEATYESGFVIDKFPISRPNLTFSTLTVSNMSPEDSSIYLCSVEVGQGTEAFFGQGTRLTVV.

This chain links TRBV5-1 with TRBJ2-3, with no clear D. CDR3 length: 15 amino acids. From germline, CDR1 is SGHRS and CDR2 YFSETQ. With 3 bases removed from V and 2 bases from J, the gap between germline ends came to 13 bases. As DNA, the CDR3 is TGCGCCAGCAGCTCTGCTAGTGGGCCCACAGATACGCAGTATTTT. It specifies CASSSASGPTDTQYF.

The chain links TRBV28 to TRBJ1-2; 7 nucleotides agree with TRBD1. Germline assignment: CDR1 MDHEN and CDR2 SYDVKM. Germline trimming cut 4 bases from V and 4 bases from J; bases unmatched to any gene: 9. There are 15 residues in the CDR3. The CDR3 here is CASSSRQGRGYGYTF. CDR3 in DNA: TGTGCCAGCAGTTCCCGACAGGGAAGGGGCTATGGCTACACCTTC.

The genes are TRBV7-2 and TRBJ1-5; D not resolved. CDR1 and CDR2 from the germline V gene are SGHTA and FQGNSA. The CDR3 covers 14 residues. The V gene lost 1 base and the J gene lost 8 bases, with 12 bases spanning the gap. The CDR3 sequence: CASSLERGMKPQHF. CDR3 sequence (DNA): TGTGCCAGCAGCTTAGAACGGGGAATGAAGCCCCAGCATTTT.